This T cell receptor beta chain stems from a study of radiotherapy plus CTLA-4 blockade in lung cancer (dated by TCRdb to the late 2010s). About the investigation overall: Objective responses occurred in approximately 17% of enrolled patients, and approximately 34% achieved disease control.

From the cysteine up to the phenylalanine, the CDR3 has a length of 14 residues. Only the CDR3 DNA stays, 42 bases, in frame from base 1. V is trimmed back by 7 bases and J by 8 bases, and the junction contains 11 bases that no gene match accounts for. CDR1 and CDR2 were assigned from the germline V gene (reference sequence) as MNHEY and SMNVEV. The receptor library was made with the immunoSEQ multiplex PCR assay. TCRdb re-hosts the immuneACCESS table, in-frame sequences only. Its copies lack some clones; in the studies checked, an unresolved V gene accounts for under half of them, and the cause for the rest is not known. The sample yields roughly 66,000 clones; about 85% were counted once. Together, the top ten hold about 4% of the sample. Focal radiation therapy combined with CTLA-4 blockade (ipilimumab) was tested in patients with chemo-refractory metastatic non-small-cell lung cancer. The sample holds one count of this clone. Its antigen has not been determined. No per-base quality is available; no much larger clone lies one base away.

What the authors observed across the whole study: After treatment with radiotherapy and ipilimumab, TCR clones that originated in tumors expanded in peripheral blood. The strongest predictors of response, as reported, were early dynamic changes in blood T cell clones along with a rise in serum interferon-beta after radiation.

The origin of this receptor is a human donor with non-small cell lung cancer who had a partial response to radiotherapy plus ipilimumab. Here the chain combines TRBV27 and TRBJ2-1, with TRBD2 identical over 7 junction bases. The input for sequencing was peripheral blood, taken from a patient treated with radiotherapy plus ipilimumab. The CDR3 region: CASTPRGLIDEQFF. The base sequence is TGTGCCAGCACCCCTAGGGGACTAATCGATGAGCAGTTCTTC.